This entry features one TCR beta chain sequence. Its antigen is as yet unknown. The CDR3 runs 15 residues. Trimming at V came to 0 bases and at J to 5 bases, leaving 4 bases not matched to a gene. The V gene's germline CDR1 is ENHRY and CDR2 SYGVKD. This sample stems from a study of post-analysis software for immune sequencing data. General study points: Normalized Chao1 diversity was significantly reduced in patients versus controls. Comparison of patients with controls showed roughly five TRBV segments more frequent in patients, TRBV5-6, TRBV5-1 and TRBV20-1 among them.

TCR beta cDNA libraries had unique molecular identifiers. T cells numbering roughly 1 to 10 million yielded roughly 0.5 million cDNA molecules. TCRdb recomputed calls from the PCR reads with MiXCR, one row per CDR3 protein. The repertoire consists of about 560,000 distinct CDR3 sequences, with about 40% occurring once and the leading ten covering 1.7%. The V and J genes are TRBV10-3 and TRBJ2-1; the match to TRBD2 covers 7 bases. The source is a girl between 5 and 17 years old with multiple sclerosis. Sequencing was done on a sample of blood. In DNA, the CDR3 is TGTGCCATCAGTGAGTCGAGCGGGGTAAACAATGAGCAGTTCTTC. Protein: CAISESSGVNNEQFF.